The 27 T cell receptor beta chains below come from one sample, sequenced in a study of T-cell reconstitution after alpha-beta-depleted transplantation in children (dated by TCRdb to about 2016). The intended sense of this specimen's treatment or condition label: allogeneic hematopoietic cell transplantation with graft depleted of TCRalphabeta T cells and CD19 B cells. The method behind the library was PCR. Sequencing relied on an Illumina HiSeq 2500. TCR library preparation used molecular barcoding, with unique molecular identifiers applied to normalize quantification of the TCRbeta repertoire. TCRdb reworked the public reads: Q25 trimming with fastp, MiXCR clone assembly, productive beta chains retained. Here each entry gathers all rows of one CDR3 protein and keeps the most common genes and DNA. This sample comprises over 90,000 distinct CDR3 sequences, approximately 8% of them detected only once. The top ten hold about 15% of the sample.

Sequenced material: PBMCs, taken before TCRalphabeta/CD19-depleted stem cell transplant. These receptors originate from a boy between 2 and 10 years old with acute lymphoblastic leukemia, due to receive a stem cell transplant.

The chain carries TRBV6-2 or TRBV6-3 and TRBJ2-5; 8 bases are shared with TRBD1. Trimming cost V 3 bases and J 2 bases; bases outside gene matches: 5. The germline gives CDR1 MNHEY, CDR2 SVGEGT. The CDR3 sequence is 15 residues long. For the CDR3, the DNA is TGTGCCAGCAGTTATCATACAGGGGGACAAGAGACCCAGTACTTC. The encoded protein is CASSYHTGGQETQYF.

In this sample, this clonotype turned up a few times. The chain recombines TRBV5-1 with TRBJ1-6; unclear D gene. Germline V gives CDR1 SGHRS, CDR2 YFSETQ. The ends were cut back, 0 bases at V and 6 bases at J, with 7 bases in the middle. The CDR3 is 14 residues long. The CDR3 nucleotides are TGCGCCAGCAGCTTGGACCCAAGTAATTCACCCCTCCACTTT. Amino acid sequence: CASSLDPSNSPLHF.

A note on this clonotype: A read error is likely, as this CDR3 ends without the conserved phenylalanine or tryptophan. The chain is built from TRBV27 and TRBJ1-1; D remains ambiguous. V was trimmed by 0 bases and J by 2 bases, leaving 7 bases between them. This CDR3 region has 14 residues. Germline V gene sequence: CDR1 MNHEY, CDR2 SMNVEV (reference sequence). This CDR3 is CASSLSQLNTEAFI. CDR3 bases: TGTGCCAGCAGTTTATCTCAGCTAAACACTGAAGCTTTCATT.

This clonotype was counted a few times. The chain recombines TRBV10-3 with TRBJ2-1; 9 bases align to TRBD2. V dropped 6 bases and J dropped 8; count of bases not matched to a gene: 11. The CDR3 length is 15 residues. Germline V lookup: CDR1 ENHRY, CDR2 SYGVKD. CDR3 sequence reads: CAISPGTSWSHEQFF. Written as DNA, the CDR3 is TGTGCCATCAGCCCCGGGACTAGCTGGTCACATGAGCAGTTCTTC.

CDR3 in DNA: TGTGCCAGCAGTTTGTCCGGGGGGCAGACCCAGTACTTC. It yields the protein CASSLSGGQTQYF. The genes are TRBV12-3 or TRBV12-4 and TRBJ2-5; the D gene is possibly TRBD2 (7 bases). The CDR3 loop spans 13 amino acids. V lost 3 bases to trimming and J lost 6 bases, with 11 bases between them.

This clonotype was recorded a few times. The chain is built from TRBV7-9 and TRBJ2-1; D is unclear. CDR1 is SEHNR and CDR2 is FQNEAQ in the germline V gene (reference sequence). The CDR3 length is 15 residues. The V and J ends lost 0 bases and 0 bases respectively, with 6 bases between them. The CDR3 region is CASSLAPSSYNEQFF. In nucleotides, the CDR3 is TGTGCCAGCAGCTTAGCACCGAGCTCCTACAATGAGCAGTTCTTC.

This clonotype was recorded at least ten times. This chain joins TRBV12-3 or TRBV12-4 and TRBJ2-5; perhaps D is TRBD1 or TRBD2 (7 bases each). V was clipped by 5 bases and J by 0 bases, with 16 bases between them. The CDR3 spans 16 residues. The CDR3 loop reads CASSRFGGTDQETQYF. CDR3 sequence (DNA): TGTGCCAGCAGTCGCTTCGGGGGGACAGACCAAGAGACCCAGTACTTC.

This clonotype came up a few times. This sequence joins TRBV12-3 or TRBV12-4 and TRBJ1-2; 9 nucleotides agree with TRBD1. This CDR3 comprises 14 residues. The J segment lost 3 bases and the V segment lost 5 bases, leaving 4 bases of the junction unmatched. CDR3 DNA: TGTGCCAGCAGTAGGCGGGACAGGGACTATGGCTACACCTTC. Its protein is CASSRRDRDYGYTF.

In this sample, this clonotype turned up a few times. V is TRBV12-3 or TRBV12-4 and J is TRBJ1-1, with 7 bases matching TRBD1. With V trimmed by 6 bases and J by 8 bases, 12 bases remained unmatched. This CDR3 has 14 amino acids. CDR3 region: CASRFDRAIGEAFF. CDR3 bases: TGTGCCAGCAGATTTGACAGGGCGATTGGGGAAGCTTTCTTT.

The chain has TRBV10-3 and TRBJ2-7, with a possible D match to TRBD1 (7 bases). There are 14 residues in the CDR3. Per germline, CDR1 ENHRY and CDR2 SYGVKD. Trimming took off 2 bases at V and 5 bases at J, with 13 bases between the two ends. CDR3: CAISEAGQTNEQYF. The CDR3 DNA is TGTGCCATCAGTGAGGCGGGACAGACGAACGAGCAGTACTTC.

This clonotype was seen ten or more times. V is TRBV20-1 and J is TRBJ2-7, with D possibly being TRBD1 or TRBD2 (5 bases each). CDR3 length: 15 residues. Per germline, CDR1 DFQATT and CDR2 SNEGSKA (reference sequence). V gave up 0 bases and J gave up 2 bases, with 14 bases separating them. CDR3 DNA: TGCAGTGCTAGAGATATTTCGGGGCCAGCCTACGAGCAGTACTTC. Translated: CSARDISGPAYEQYF.

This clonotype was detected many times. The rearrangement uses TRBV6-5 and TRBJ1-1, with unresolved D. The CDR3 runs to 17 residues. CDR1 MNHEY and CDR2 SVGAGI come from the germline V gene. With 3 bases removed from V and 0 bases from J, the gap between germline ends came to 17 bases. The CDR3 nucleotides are TGTGCCAGCAGTTATTTCAAAAGGGCTTCGCTGAACACTGAAGCTTTCTTT. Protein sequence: CASSYFKRASLNTEAFF.

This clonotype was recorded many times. Here the CDR3 reads CASSHSQGARGDTQYF. The CDR3, as DNA: TGCGCCAGCAGCCATTCACAGGGGGCGCGTGGAGATACGCAGTATTTT. The chain recombines TRBV4-3 with TRBJ2-3; 9 nucleotides agree with TRBD1. V lost 3 bases and J lost 5; bases outside the gene matches: 9. The CDR3 covers 16 residues. Germline V lookup: CDR1 LGHNA, CDR2 YSLEER.

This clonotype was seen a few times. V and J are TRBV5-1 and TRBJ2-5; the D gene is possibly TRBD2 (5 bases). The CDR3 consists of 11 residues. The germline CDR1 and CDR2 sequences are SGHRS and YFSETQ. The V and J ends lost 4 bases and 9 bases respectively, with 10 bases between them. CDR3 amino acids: CASSLPGAQYF. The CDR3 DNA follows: TGCGCCAGCAGCCTCCCCGGGGCCCAGTACTTC.

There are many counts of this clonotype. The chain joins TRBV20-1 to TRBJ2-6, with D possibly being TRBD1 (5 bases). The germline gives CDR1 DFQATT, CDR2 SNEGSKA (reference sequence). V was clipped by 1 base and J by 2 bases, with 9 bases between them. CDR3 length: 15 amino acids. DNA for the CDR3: TGCAGTGCTAGAGGAGCAGGGACTGGGGCCAACGTCCTGACTTTC. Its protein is CSARGAGTGANVLTF.

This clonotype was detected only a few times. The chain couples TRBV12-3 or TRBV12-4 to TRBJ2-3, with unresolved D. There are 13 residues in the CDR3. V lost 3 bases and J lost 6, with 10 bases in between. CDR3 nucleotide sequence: TGTGCCAGCAGTTTCGGTGGGCCGGATACGCAGTATTTT. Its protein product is CASSFGGPDTQYF.

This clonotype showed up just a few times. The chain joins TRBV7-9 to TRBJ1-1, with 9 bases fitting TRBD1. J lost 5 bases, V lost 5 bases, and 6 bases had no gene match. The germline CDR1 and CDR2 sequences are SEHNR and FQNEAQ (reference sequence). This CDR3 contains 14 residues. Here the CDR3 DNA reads TGTGCCAGCAGCGCCGACAGGGGGGCAACTGAAGCTTTCTTT. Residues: CASSADRGATEAFF.

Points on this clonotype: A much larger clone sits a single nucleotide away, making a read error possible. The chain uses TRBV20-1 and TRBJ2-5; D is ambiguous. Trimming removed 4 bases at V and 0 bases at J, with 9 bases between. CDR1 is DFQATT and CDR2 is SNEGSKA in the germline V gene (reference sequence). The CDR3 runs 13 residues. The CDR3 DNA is TGCAGTGCTAACATGGGAAACCAAGAGACCCAGTACTTC. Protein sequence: CSANMGNQETQYF.

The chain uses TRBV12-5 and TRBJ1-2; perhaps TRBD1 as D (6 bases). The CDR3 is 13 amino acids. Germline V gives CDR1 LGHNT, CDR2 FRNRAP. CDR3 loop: CSLLGAHDYGYTF. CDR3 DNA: TGTTCACTCTTGGGGGCGCATGACTATGGCTACACCTTC.

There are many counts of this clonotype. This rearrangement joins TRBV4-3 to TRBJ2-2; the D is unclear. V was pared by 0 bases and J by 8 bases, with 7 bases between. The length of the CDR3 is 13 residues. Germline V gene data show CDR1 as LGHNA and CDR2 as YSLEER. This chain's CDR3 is CASSQEGKGELFF. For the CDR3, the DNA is TGCGCCAGCAGCCAAGAGGGAAAAGGGGAGCTGTTTTTT.

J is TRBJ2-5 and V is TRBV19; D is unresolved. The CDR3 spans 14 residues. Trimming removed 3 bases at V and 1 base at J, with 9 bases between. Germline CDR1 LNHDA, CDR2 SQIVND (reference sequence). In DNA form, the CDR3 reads TGTGCCAGTAGTATCACCGGAAGCCAAGAGACCCAGTACTTC. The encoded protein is CASSITGSQETQYF.

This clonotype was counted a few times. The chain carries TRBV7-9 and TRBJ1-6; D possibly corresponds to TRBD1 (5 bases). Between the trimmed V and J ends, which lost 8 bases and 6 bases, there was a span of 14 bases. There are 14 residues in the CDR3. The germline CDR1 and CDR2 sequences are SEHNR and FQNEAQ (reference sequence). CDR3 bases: TGTGCCAGCGAGGGGAAGGGTTTTAATTCACCCCTCCACTTT. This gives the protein CASEGKGFNSPLHF.

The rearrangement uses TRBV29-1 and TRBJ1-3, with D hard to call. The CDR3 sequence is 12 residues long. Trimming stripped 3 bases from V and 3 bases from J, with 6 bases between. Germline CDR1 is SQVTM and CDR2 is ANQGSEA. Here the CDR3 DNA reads TGCAGCGTTGATGGCCTTGGAAACACCATATATTTT. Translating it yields CSVDGLGNTIYF.

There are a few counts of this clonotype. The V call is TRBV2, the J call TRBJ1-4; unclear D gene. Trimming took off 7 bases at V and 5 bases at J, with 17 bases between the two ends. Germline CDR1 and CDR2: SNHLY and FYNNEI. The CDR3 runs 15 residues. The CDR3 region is CASNPRKGRNEKLFF. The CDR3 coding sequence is TGTGCCAGCAACCCTAGAAAGGGTCGAAATGAAAAACTGTTTTTT. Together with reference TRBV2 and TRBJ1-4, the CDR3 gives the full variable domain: EPEVTQTPSHQVTQMGQEVILRCVPISNHLYFYWYRQILGQKVEFLVSFYNNEISEKSEIFDDQFSVERPDGSNFTLKIRSTKLEDSAMYFCASNPRKGRNEKLFFGSGTQLSVL.

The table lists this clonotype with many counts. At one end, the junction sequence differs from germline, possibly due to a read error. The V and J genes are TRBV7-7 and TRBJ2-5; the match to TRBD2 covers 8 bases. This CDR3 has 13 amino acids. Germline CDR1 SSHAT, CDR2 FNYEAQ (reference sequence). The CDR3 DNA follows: TGTGCTAGCAGCGCGGGGGGCCCAGAGACCCAGTACTTC. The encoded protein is CASSAGGPETQYF.

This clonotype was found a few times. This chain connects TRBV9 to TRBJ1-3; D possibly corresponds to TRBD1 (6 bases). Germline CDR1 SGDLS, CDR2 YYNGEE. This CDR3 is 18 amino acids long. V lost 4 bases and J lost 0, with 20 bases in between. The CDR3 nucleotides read TGTGCCAGCAGCCCCTCCGTGGGGGGCCCGTACTCTGGAAACACCATATATTTT. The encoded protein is CASSPSVGGPYSGNTIYF.

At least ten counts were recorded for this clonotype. CDR3: CATSPGQSTDTQYF. The CDR3 DNA is TGTGCCACCAGTCCGGGACAGAGCACAGATACGCAGTATTTT. This sequence joins TRBV24-1 and TRBJ2-3, with 7 bases matching TRBD1. The germline CDR1 and CDR2 sequences are KGHDR and SFDVKD. V shed 6 bases and J 0 bases; nucleotides not matched to a gene: 2. This CDR3 spans 14 amino acids.